Shown below are 28 T cell receptor beta chains from a single sample sequenced in a study of T cells in localized non-small cell lung cancer. Sequencing was performed with immunoSEQ multiplex PCR; in TCRdb, only in-frame clones are kept and a portion is missing. The sample holds 3,000 to 4,000 clones, about 29% seen once. The sample here was normal lung tissue next to the tumor, taken before any cancer treatment. These receptors were taken from a woman aged 40 to 75 with stage I lung adenocarcinoma.

In its sample, this clone was seen a few times. The chain uses TRBV11-3 and TRBJ1-2, with TRBD1 matching over 10 bases. CDR3 length: 15 amino acids. The germline V gene has CDR1 SGHNT and CDR2 YENEEA. Trimming cost V 5 bases and J 2 bases; bases outside gene matches: 5. CDR3 coding DNA: TGTGCCAGCAGCGGACGGACAGGGGGAAACTATGGCTACACCTTC. Amino acid sequence: CASSGRTGGNYGYTF. Full variable domain (outside the CDR3, taken from reference TRBV11-3 and TRBJ1-2): EAGVVQSPRYKIIEKKQPVAFWCNPISGHNTLYWYLQNLGQGPELLIRYENEEAVDDSQLPKDRFSAERLKGVDSTLKIQPAELGDSAVYLCASSGRTGGNYGYTFGSGTRLTVV.

The chain is built from TRBV28 and TRBJ1-5; TRBD1 might be the D (5 bases). CDR1 and CDR2 from the germline V gene are MDHEN and SYDVKM. Trimming removed 2 bases from V and 0 bases from J, with 8 bases in between. CDR3 length: 15 amino acids. Here the CDR3 DNA reads TGTGCCAGCAGTTTAGGACATCATAGCAATCAGCCCCAGCATTTT. As protein: CASSLGHHSNQPQHF.

This clone was picked up a small number of times. CDR3 amino acids: CASSPRTSGVTDTQYF. In DNA form, the CDR3 reads TGTGCCAGCAGCCCGAGGACTAGCGGGGTCACAGATACGCAGTATTTT. J is TRBJ2-3 and V is TRBV9; TRBD2 matches at 12 bases. The ends lost 4 bases at V and 2 bases at J; junction bases unmatched: 5. This CDR3 is 16 amino acids long. Germline-derived CDR1 and CDR2 are SGDLS and YYNGEE. Variable domain in full (rest from reference TRBV9 and TRBJ2-3): DSGVTQTPKHLITATGQRVTLRCSPRSGDLSVYWYQQSLDQGLQFLIQYYNGEERAKGNILERFSAQQFPDLHSELNLSSLELGDSALYFCASSPRTSGVTDTQYFGPGTRLTVL.

The sample holds a few counts of this clone. The chain combines TRBV7-2 with TRBJ2-1; D is ambiguous. Trimming removed 1 base at V and 4 bases at J, with 5 bases between. The CDR3 length is 13 residues. Germline V gene sequence: CDR1 SGHTA, CDR2 FQGNSA. CDR3 sequence reads: CASSLGFYNEQFF. CDR3 sequence (DNA): TGTGCCAGCAGCTTAGGATTTTACAATGAGCAGTTCTTC.

The chain uses TRBV11-3 and TRBJ2-1; TRBD2 agrees at 9 bases. Trimming removed 6 bases from V and 10 bases from J; junction bases left unmatched: 13. CDR3 size: 15 residues. Germline lookup yields CDR1 SGHNT and CDR2 YENEEA. CDR3 residues: CASRSYAGGPREQFF. CDR3 nucleotide sequence: TGTGCCAGCAGATCCTATGCGGGAGGGCCTAGGGAGCAGTTCTTC.

This clone was seen a handful of times. V and J are TRBV11-3 and TRBJ1-2; weak D call: TRBD1 (6 bases). Deletions cut 4 bases from V and 0 bases from J, with 12 bases between. This CDR3 is built from 15 residues. CDR1 SGHNT and CDR2 YENEEA come from the germline V gene. The chain's CDR3 is CASSSRGGPNYGYTF. In DNA form, the CDR3 reads TGTGCCAGCAGCTCGCGTGGGGGGCCTAACTATGGCTACACCTTC.

The chain joins TRBV7-5 to TRBJ2-7; the DNA was not used to check the table's D call, TRBD1. TRBV7-5 is labeled a pseudogene. The CDR3 sequence is 15 residues long. In nucleotides, the CDR3 is TGTGCCAGCAGCTTCCTCCAGGGGTCCAACGGCGAGCAGTACTTC. This gives the protein CASSFLQGSNGEQYF.

The chain joins TRBV12-5 to TRBJ1-5, with D perhaps matching TRBD1 (5 bases). Germline CDR1 and CDR2: LGHNT and FRNRAP. The V and J ends lost 7 bases and 3 bases respectively, with 16 bases between them. The CDR3 runs 15 residues. The CDR3 reads CASDGGGRNNQPQHF. The CDR3 DNA reads as TGTGCTAGTGACGGGGGAGGGAGAAACAATCAGCCCCAGCATTTT.

This clone qualifies as large. V gene TRBV29-1 combines with J gene TRBJ2-1; D is perhaps TRBD1 or TRBD2 (5 bases each). V dropped 7 bases and J dropped 10 bases, with 17 bases sitting between them. Germline lookup yields CDR1 SQVTM and CDR2 ANQGSEA. The CDR3 is 12 amino acids. DNA of the CDR3: TGCAGCGCTGGACTGAGGGGAGCGGAGCAGTTCTTC. Protein: CSAGLRGAEQFF.

The sample holds a few counts of this clone. The chain combines TRBV10-3 with TRBJ1-1; D remains ambiguous. V lost 1 base to trimming and J lost 1 base, with 7 bases between them. This CDR3 comprises 14 residues. CDR1 and CDR2 (germline): ENHRY, SYGVKD. CDR3 in DNA: TGTGCCATCAGTGAGTTGGGGAGGAACACTGAAGCTTTCTTT. Translation: CAISELGRNTEAFF.

V gene TRBV15 combines with J gene TRBJ1-1; 7 positions agree with TRBD1. Germline V lookup: CDR1 LNHNV, CDR2 YYDKDF (reference sequence). This CDR3 has 15 amino acids. V lost 2 bases and J lost 5; bases outside the gene matches: 8. CDR3: CATSRSKAGGTEAFF. The CDR3 DNA is TGTGCCACCAGCAGATCCAAAGCAGGGGGAACTGAAGCTTTCTTT.

This clone showed up just a few times. DNA of the CDR3: TGTGCCAGCAGCTGGATGGGGGGGTTTTTGAATGAGCAGTTCTTC. It specifies CASSWMGGFLNEQFF. The J gene is TRBJ2-1, the V gene TRBV11-3, with TRBD2 matching over 7 bases. The CDR3 totals 15 residues. From germline, CDR1 is SGHNT and CDR2 YENEEA. The J segment lost 7 bases and the V segment lost 4 bases, leaving 10 bases of the junction unmatched.

The V and J genes are TRBV9 and TRBJ1-2; 7 nucleotides align to TRBD1. Per germline, CDR1 SGDLS and CDR2 YYNGEE. CDR3 length: 13 amino acids. The ends lost 6 bases at V and 6 bases at J; junction bases unmatched: 8. The CDR3 sequence: CASMDHRGNGYTF. Here the CDR3 DNA reads TGTGCCAGCATGGACCACAGGGGAAATGGCTACACCTTC.

As for this clone: The read ends 1 residue early relative to the CDR3; the germline J gene fills the gap. V and J are TRBV6-1 and TRBJ2-1; D is unclear. V lost 1 base to trimming and J lost 13 bases, with 17 bases between them. This CDR3 spans 14 amino acids. Germline CDR1 MNHNS, CDR2 SASEGT. The covered CDR3 bases are TGTGCCAGCAGTGAAGGGAAGAATTTAGGTATCCAGTTC. It specifies CASSEGKNLGIQF. The CDR3 in its entirety is CASSEGKNLGIQFF.

The chain recombines TRBV5-1 with TRBJ1-2; 8 bases line up with TRBD1. From germline, CDR1 is SGHRS and CDR2 YFSETQ. The CDR3 is made up of 17 amino acids. J gave up 2 bases and V 4 bases, and 13 bases lay outside the gene matches. The CDR3 coding sequence is TGCGCCAGCAGCCTCCACTGGGGGGGACAGGCAAACTATGGCTACACCTTC. This gives the protein CASSLHWGGQANYGYTF.

This clone was seen more than once but under ten times. The rearrangement links TRBV6-8 to TRBJ1-1; unclear D gene. Trimming shortened V by 5 bases and J by 5 bases, and 12 bases separated the two germline ends. The CDR3 length is 13 residues. Germline loops: CDR1 MNHGY, CDR2 SAAAGT. The CDR3 DNA reads as TGTGCCAGCAGTCTCCTACAAGGGACTGAAGCTTTCTTT. As protein: CASSLLQGTEAFF.

The CDR3 DNA sequence: TGTGCCAGCAGCTTCGGACTAGTCACAGATACGCAGTATTTT. It translates to CASSFGLVTDTQYF. V is TRBV11-3 and J is TRBJ2-3, with TRBD2 identical over 7 bases. Germline trimming cut 3 bases from V and 2 bases from J; bases unmatched to any gene: 2. Germline loops: CDR1 SGHNT, CDR2 YENEEA. This CDR3 has 14 residues.

V gene TRBV25-1 combines with J gene TRBJ2-1; D is ambiguous. V shed 1 base and J shed 12 bases, with 16 bases lying between them. This CDR3 comprises 14 residues. CDR1 MGHDK and CDR2 SYGVNS come from the germline V gene. The CDR3 here is CASSEWSGAGRQFF. CDR3 nucleotides: TGTGCCAGCAGTGAATGGTCCGGCGCAGGTAGGCAGTTCTTC.

The gene calls are TRBV29-1 and TRBJ2-3; tentatively, D is TRBD1 (6 bases). The V end was cut by 5 bases, the J end by 2 bases, with 11 bases between. The CDR3 contains 13 residues. Germline loops: CDR1 SQVTM, CDR2 ANQGSEA. The CDR3 here is CSVLRGNTDTQYF. The DNA of the CDR3 is TGCAGCGTTTTAAGGGGGAACACAGATACGCAGTATTTT.

The gene calls are TRBV19 and TRBJ2-1; D remains unclear. The CDR3 loop spans 12 amino acids. CDR1 and CDR2 from the germline V gene are LNHDA and SQIVND (reference sequence). Trimming shortened V by 3 bases and J by 4 bases, and 4 bases separated the two germline ends. DNA of the CDR3: TGTGCCAGTAGTATTAATTACAATGAGCAGTTCTTC. Protein product: CASSINYNEQFF.

This clone is medium-sized by share. This chain links TRBV11-3 with TRBJ1-1; maybe TRBD1 (5 bases). The CDR3 loop spans 16 amino acids. The germline V gene has CDR1 SGHNT and CDR2 YENEEA. V lost 7 bases and J lost 1, with 19 bases in between. This CDR3 reads CASTTEGRGSNTEAFF. CDR3 DNA: TGTGCCAGCACCACCGAGGGGCGAGGGTCGAACACTGAAGCTTTCTTT. Combining the CDR3 with reference TRBV11-3 and TRBJ1-1 gives the whole variable domain EAGVVQSPRYKIIEKKQPVAFWCNPISGHNTLYWYLQNLGQGPELLIRYENEEAVDDSQLPKDRFSAERLKGVDSTLKIQPAELGDSAVYLCASTTEGRGSNTEAFFGQGTRLTVV.

Within the sample, this clone is medium-sized. The rearrangement uses TRBV11-3 and TRBJ2-1; D remains unclear. CDR1 is SGHNT, CDR2 YENEEA, per germline. V was clipped by 5 bases and J by 2 bases, with 13 bases between them. The CDR3 length is 15 residues. CDR3 loop: CASSPSFQPYNEQFF. The CDR3 DNA sequence: TGTGCCAGCAGCCCCTCTTTTCAGCCCTACAATGAGCAGTTCTTC.

The chain carries TRBV18 and TRBJ2-7; 9 nucleotides agree with TRBD1. The V gene end was trimmed by 4 bases and the J gene end by 6 bases; junction bases not matched to a gene: 10. CDR1 is KGHSH, CDR2 LQKENI, per germline. CDR3 size: 15 residues. CDR3 protein: CASSLPQGASTEQYF. In DNA, the CDR3 is TGTGCCAGCTCACTACCACAGGGGGCGAGTACCGAGCAGTACTTC.

The V gene is TRBV23-1, the J gene TRBJ2-5, with D maybe TRBD1 (6 bases). TRBV23-1 is identified as an open reading frame with a role that is uncertain. V was cut by 6 bases and J by 5 bases, with 28 bases left in between. The CDR3 has 18 amino acids. CDR3 DNA sequence: TGCGCCAGCAGCTTAACCTCCGCACCACAGGGAATGCGTGAGACCCAGTACTTC. Its translation: CASSLTSAPQGMRETQYF.

The chain has TRBV19 and TRBJ2-1; D possibly corresponds to TRBD2 (5 bases). V gave up 2 bases and J gave up 9 bases, with 14 bases separating them. Germline CDR1 LNHDA, CDR2 SQIVND (reference sequence). The CDR3 length is 14 residues. Here the CDR3 DNA reads TGTGCCAGTAGTATACGTCCGGGGAACTCTGAGCAGTTCTTC. This codes for CASSIRPGNSEQFF.

This chain links TRBV6-8 with TRBJ2-7, with 7 bases that match TRBD2. CDR1 MNHGY and CDR2 SAAAGT come from the germline V gene. CDR3 length equals 15 residues. Unmatched junction bases numbered 7, after V lost 5 bases and J lost 0 bases. In DNA form, the CDR3 reads TGTGCCAGCAGTCGGGACTACAAGAGCTCCTACGAGCAGTACTTC. Residues: CASSRDYKSSYEQYF.

Sample share makes this clone medium-sized. The chain employs TRBV11-3 and TRBJ2-5; 10 bases align to TRBD1. CDR1 is SGHNT, CDR2 YENEEA, per germline. CDR3 size: 15 residues. V shed 3 bases, J shed 4 bases, and the junction held 5 bases outside the gene matches. The CDR3 bases are TGTGCCAGCAGCTTGACAGGGGGCTTTATAGAGACCCAGTACTTC. Translation: CASSLTGGFIETQYF. The full variable domain, completed using reference TRBV11-3 and TRBJ2-5, is EAGVVQSPRYKIIEKKQPVAFWCNPISGHNTLYWYLQNLGQGPELLIRYENEEAVDDSQLPKDRFSAERLKGVDSTLKIQPAELGDSAVYLCASSLTGGFIETQYFGPGTRLLVL.

On this clone itself: The germline gene is not matched at one end of the junction; a read error may be the cause. The V gene is TRBV6-8, the J gene TRBJ2-1, with D perhaps being TRBD1 or TRBD2 (5 bases each). The CDR3 totals 14 residues. The germline CDR1 and CDR2 sequences are MNHGY and SAAAGT. Here the CDR3 DNA reads TGTGCCAGCAAGGGGCGGGCAGCCCGCAATCAGCAGTTCTTC. Translation: CASKGRAARNQQFF.